The rows below give T cell receptor beta chains drawn from one sample of a study of blood T cell repertoires in COVID-19. TCRdb's table, derived via immunoSEQ multiplex PCR, lists solely in-frame clones and lacks some. Altogether 85,000 to 95,000 clones are present, 89% being singletons, with the ten largest covering more than 4.5%. Sequenced material: peripheral blood. The receptors come from a woman of 80 years or more with active COVID-19. CDR3s include the opening cysteine and the closing phenylalanine or tryptophan. D genes are given only for firm matches. The listing skips clone size in some rows; elsewhere it reads once, few, many or a size class.

TRBV29-1	NA	TRBJ1-4	NA	CSARRGVYEKLFF	TGCAGCGCCCGCAGGGGCGTCTATGAAAAACTGTTTTTT
TRBV5-1	TRBD1	TRBJ1-5	once	CASSVQGAGQPQHF	TGCGCCAGCAGCGTGCAGGGGGCAGGCCAGCCCCAGCATTTT
TRBV6-2/TRBV6-3	NA	TRBJ2-7	NA	CASSYATEWTYPISYEQYF	TGTGCCAGCAGTTACGCGACCGAATGGACTTACCCCATCTCCTACGAGCAGTACTTC
TRBV28	NA	TRBJ2-7	few	CASSLPGGGHYEQYF	TGTGCCAGCAGTCTCCCAGGGGGAGGCCACTACGAGCAGTACTTC
TRBV18	TRBD2	TRBJ2-3	NA	CASSRTSGREDTQYF	TGTGCCAGCTCACGGACTAGCGGGAGAGAAGATACGCAGTATTTT
TRBV7-9	NA	TRBJ1-4	NA	CASRMGGPRQTNEKLFF	TGTGCCAGCAGGATGGGTGGTCCGCGACAGACTAATGAAAAACTGTTTTTT
TRBV6-1	NA	TRBJ1-6	NA	CASSEQGGSINSPLHF	TGTGCCAGCAGTGAACAGGGTGGGTCCATTAATTCACCCCTCCACTTT
TRBV5-1	NA	TRBJ2-2	NA	CASSLISSGLRVNTGELFF	TGCGCCAGCAGCTTAATCTCCAGCGGGCTCCGGGTGAACACCGGGGAGCTGTTTTTT
TRBV28	NA	TRBJ2-1	NA	CASNLQGWSGLSYNEQFF	TGTGCCAGCAATCTTCAAGGTTGGTCCGGGTTGTCCTACAATGAGCAGTTCTTC
TRBV18	TRBD1	TRBJ1-6	NA	CASSPAGQYNSPLHF	TGTGCCAGCTCACCTGCGGGACAGTATAATTCACCCCTCCACTTT
TRBV7-9	TRBD2	TRBJ2-2	NA	CASSTYRRPISGRGDTGELFF	TGTGCCAGCAGCACCTATCGACGACCTATTAGCGGGAGGGGAGACACCGGGGAGCTGTTTTTT
TRBV11-3	NA	TRBJ2-1	once	CASSLGRYNEQFF	TGTGCCAGCAGCTTAGGGAGATACAATGAGCAGTTCTTC
TRBV5-1	TRBD1	TRBJ1-1	NA	CASSSSRQGYTEAFF	TGCGCCAGCAGCTCATCCCGACAGGGTTACACTGAAGCTTTCTTT
TRBV19	NA	TRBJ1-2	NA	CASSIHRKRDYGYTF	TGTGCCAGTAGTATACACCGAAAACGGGACTATGGCTACACCTTC
TRBV25-1	TRBD2	TRBJ2-4	NA	CASSDPGGTGNIQYF	TGTGCCAGCAGTGACCCCGGGGGGACGGGGAACATTCAGTACTTC
TRBV7-2	TRBD1	TRBJ1-6	NA	CASSVGTGGISPLHF	TGTGCCAGCAGCGTTGGGACAGGCGGGATTTCACCCCTCCACTTT
TRBV28	NA	TRBJ2-7	once	CASSAPAGQPYEQYF	TGTGCCAGCAGTGCGCCGGCGGGACAGCCCTACGAGCAGTACTTC
TRBV7-2	NA	TRBJ2-1	NA	CASSGTGDEQFF	TGTGCCAGCAGCGGAACGGGGGATGAGCAGTTCTTC
TRBV7-2	TRBD2	TRBJ2-1	NA	CASSLRLAGNNEQFF	TGTGCCAGCAGCTTGCGACTAGCGGGTAACAATGAGCAGTTCTTC
TRBV6-2/TRBV6-3	TRBD2	TRBJ2-1	NA	CASSYHRTSVRNEQFF	TGTGCCAGCAGTTACCACCGGACTAGCGTGAGGAATGAGCAGTTCTTC
TRBV11-3	NA	TRBJ2-1	NA	CASSSGRAEQFF	TGTGCCAGCTCCTCTGGGCGGGCCGAGCAGTTCTTC
TRBV27	NA	TRBJ2-7	NA	CASSLQAGGILEQYF	TGTGCCAGCAGTTTGCAGGCAGGCGGGATTCTGGAGCAGTACTTC
TRBV9	TRBD1	TRBJ2-2	NA	CASSADGQGTGELFF	TGTGCCAGCAGCGCAGACGGACAGGGGACCGGGGAGCTGTTTTTT
TRBV29-1	TRBD2	TRBJ2-7	NA	CSVGTSGVVAYEQYF	TGCAGCGTGGGGACTAGCGGGGTTGTGGCCTACGAGCAGTACTTC
TRBV6-5	TRBD2	TRBJ2-1	NA	CASSRLAGGYNEQFF	TGTGCCAGCAGTCGACTAGCGGGAGGATACAATGAGCAGTTCTTC
TRBV12-3/TRBV12-4	NA	TRBJ1-2	NA	CASSLGGRGYTF	TGTGCCAGCAGTTTGGGGGGACGTGGCTACACCTTC
TRBV3-1/TRBV3-2	NA	TRBJ1-4	NA	CASSQDMSRARFNEKLFF	TGTGCCAGCAGCCAAGATATGTCGCGAGCACGGTTCAATGAAAAACTGTTTTTT
TRBV19	TRBD2	TRBJ2-1	NA	CASSKTSGAYNEQFF	TGTGCCAGTAGTAAGACTAGCGGCGCCTACAATGAGCAGTTCTTC
TRBV7-2	NA	TRBJ2-3	NA	CASSLASGHTDTQYF	TGTGCCAGCAGCTTAGCTAGCGGCCACACAGATACGCAGTATTTT
TRBV28	NA	TRBJ1-5	few	CASNFHSQGSNQPQHF	TGTGCCAGCAACTTCCACTCACAGGGTTCCAATCAGCCCCAGCATTTT
TRBV28	TRBD1	TRBJ1-2	NA	CASSLSLGGTGRGYTF	TGTGCCAGCAGTTTATCCCTCGGGGGGACAGGCCGGGGCTACACCTTC
TRBV6-2/TRBV6-3	TRBD2	TRBJ2-2	NA	CASSYSKSGRASDTGELFF	TGTGCCAGCAGTTACTCGAAAAGCGGGAGGGCCTCGGACACCGGGGAGCTGTTTTTT
TRBV2	TRBD1	TRBJ2-1	NA	CASRDRERSNEQFF	TGTGCCTCCCGGGACAGGGAAAGAAGCAATGAGCAGTTCTTC
TRBV28	NA	TRBJ2-3	NA	CASSFQGVGDTQYF	TGTGCCAGCAGTTTCCAGGGTGTCGGAGATACGCAGTATTTT
TRBV9	NA	TRBJ2-7	NA	CASSPEGTVYEQYF	TGTGCCAGCAGTCCGGAGGGAACAGTCTACGAGCAGTACTTC
TRBV11-3	NA	TRBJ2-2	NA	CASSLDRNTGELFF	TGTGCCAGCAGCTTAGATCGGAACACCGGGGAGCTGTTTTTT
TRBV12-3/TRBV12-4	NA	TRBJ1-1	NA	CASTLGGIAFF	TGTGCCAGCACCTTGGGGGGTATAGCTTTCTTT
TRBV19	TRBD2	TRBJ2-2	NA	CASSIWTSGVTGELFF	TGTGCCAGTAGTATCTGGACTAGCGGGGTCACCGGGGAGCTGTTTTTT
TRBV7-6	NA	TRBJ2-1	NA	CASSPRLSGPQNEQFF	TGTGCCAGCAGCCCCCGCCTAAGCGGGCCCCAGAATGAGCAGTTCTTC
TRBV14	NA	TRBJ1-1	NA	CASSRGTLSRNTEAFF	TGTGCCAGCAGCCGAGGGACATTGAGTCGGAACACTGAAGCTTTCTTT
TRBV15	TRBD2	TRBJ2-3	NA	CATSRDPLAGDTQYF	TGTGCCACCAGCAGAGATCCCCTAGCGGGAGATACGCAGTATTTT
TRBV4-3	NA	TRBJ1-5	NA	CASSQDFRGRNQPQHF	TGCGCCAGCAGCCAAGATTTCCGGGGAAGGAATCAGCCCCAGCATTTT
TRBV11-3	NA	TRBJ2-1	NA	CASSLGTGTWQFF	TGTGCCAGCAGCTTAGGCACCGGGACTTGGCAGTTCTTC
TRBV24-1	NA	TRBJ1-3	few	CATSDPGGNTIYF	TGTGCCACCAGTGATCCGGGTGGAAACACCATATATTTT
TRBV3-1/TRBV3-2	NA	TRBJ2-7	NA	CASSHRDLRDEQYF	TGTGCCAGCAGCCACAGGGACTTGAGGGACGAGCAGTACTTC
TRBV18	NA	TRBJ2-2	few	CASSPQGTDTGELFF	TGTGCCAGCTCACCCCAGGGTACGGACACCGGGGAGCTGTTTTTT
TRBV28	NA	TRBJ2-1	NA	CASSLIGNGEQFF	TGTGCCAGCAGTTTAATCGGGAACGGTGAGCAGTTCTTC
TRBV2	TRBD1	TRBJ1-1	NA	CASSLRGSNTEAFF	TGTGCCAGCAGCCTCAGGGGGTCGAACACTGAAGCTTTCTTT
TRBV28	TRBD1	TRBJ2-7	once	CASSKPQGAREQYF	TGTGCCAGCAGTAAACCCCAGGGGGCGCGGGAGCAGTACTTC
TRBV9	NA	TRBJ2-7	NA	CASSVTQGFDEQYF	TGTGCCAGCAGCGTAACACAGGGTTTCGACGAGCAGTACTTC
TRBV7-3	NA	TRBJ2-1	NA	CASSLTRDLYYNEQFF	TGTGCCAGCAGCTTAACCCGGGACTTATACTACAATGAGCAGTTCTTC
TRBV28	TRBD1	TRBJ1-1	NA	CASSFADSRGVGTEAFF	TGTGCCAGCAGTTTTGCCGACTCCAGGGGGGTAGGCACTGAAGCTTTCTTT
TRBV18	NA	TRBJ1-2	NA	CASSPPAGGWLYTF	TGTGCCAGCTCACCACCGGCAGGAGGGTGGCTGTACACCTTC